A single sample is the source of the 26 T cell receptor beta chains below, sequenced in a study of blood T cell repertoires in COVID-19. Sequencing was performed with immunoSEQ multiplex PCR; in TCRdb, only in-frame clones are kept and a portion is missing. The table records 100,000 to 150,000 clones, 82% of them present only once. The sequencing sample was made of peripheral blood. The origin of the receptors is a human donor in a cohort sampled during active COVID-19.

This rearrangement joins TRBV28 to TRBJ2-3, with a tentative D call TRBD2 (6 bases). Per the germline V gene, CDR1 is MDHEN and CDR2 is SYDVKM. The CDR3 is 15 amino acids. V lost 0 bases, J lost 1 base, and 8 bases lay in between. CDR3 region: CASSLWASGTDTQYF. CDR3 DNA: TGTGCCAGCAGTTTATGGGCTAGCGGCACAGATACGCAGTATTTT.

This clone occurred once. The chain couples TRBV6-2 or TRBV6-3 to TRBJ2-1; D is perhaps TRBD2 (7 bases). This CDR3 region has 11 residues. CDR1 is MNHEY, CDR2 SVGEGT, per germline. V gave up 4 bases and J gave up 16 bases, with 14 bases separating them. The CDR3 region is CASSFRRGAFF. The CDR3 DNA is TGTGCCAGCAGTTTTCGCCGGGGGGCTTTCTTC.

The chain is built from TRBV6-5 and TRBJ1-2, with 7 nucleotides matching TRBD1. The CDR3 spans 16 residues. Germline assignment: CDR1 MNHEY and CDR2 SVGAGI. Trimming removed 2 bases from V and 0 bases from J; junction bases left unmatched: 6. The CDR3 loop reads CASSYTGEAANYGYTF. CDR3 nucleotides: TGTGCCAGCAGTTACACAGGGGAGGCGGCTAACTATGGCTACACCTTC.

V gene TRBV7-2 combines with J gene TRBJ1-1, with 8 bases matching TRBD1. After removal of 2 bases from V and 5 bases from J, the junction contained 4 bases not matched to a gene. Germline V CDR1 and CDR2: SGHTA, FQGNSA. The CDR3 covers 14 residues. The CDR3 is CASSLQQGVTEAFF. The CDR3 DNA reads TGTGCCAGCAGCTTACAACAGGGGGTAACTGAAGCTTTCTTT.

The chain links TRBV2 to TRBJ1-1; D not resolved. CDR3 length equals 14 residues. Trimming removed 7 bases at V and 0 bases at J, with 12 bases between. Per germline, CDR1 SNHLY and CDR2 FYNNEI. The CDR3 bases are TGTGCCAGCAAGGGCGGGGTCTTGAACACTGAAGCTTTCTTT. Its translation: CASKGGVLNTEAFF.

This clone has just a few counts. V and J are TRBV3-1 (or the pseudogene TRBV3-2) and TRBJ1-5, with 7 bases fitting TRBD1. The germline V gene has CDR1 LGHDT and CDR2 YNNKEL (reference sequence). The CDR3 is 15 residues long. Trimming took 6 bases from V and 2 from J; bases not matched to a gene: 7. CDR3: CASSQQGSGNQPQHF. The CDR3 coding sequence is TGTGCCAGCAGTCAACAGGGGTCAGGCAATCAGCCCCAGCATTTT.

This chain connects TRBV21-1 to TRBJ2-2; TRBD1 is the table's D call, not checked against the DNA. TRBV21-1 is reported as a pseudogene. This CDR3 contains 14 residues. The CDR3 sequence is CASSILIKGRELFF. In DNA, the CDR3 is TGTGCCAGCAGCATATTGATAAAGGGGCGGGAGCTGTTTTTT.

This chain links TRBV7-2 with TRBJ1-2; perhaps TRBD1 as D (5 bases). This CDR3 comprises 12 residues. Germline assignment: CDR1 SGHTA and CDR2 FQGNSA. V was clipped by 0 bases and J by 6 bases, with 5 bases between them. CDR3 in amino acids: CASSLAGDGYTF. DNA for the CDR3: TGTGCCAGCAGCTTAGCAGGGGATGGCTACACCTTC.

The chain uses TRBV11-1 and TRBJ1-6; D gene ambiguous. With 5 bases removed from V and 10 bases from J, the gap between germline ends came to 15 bases. The CDR3 has 14 amino acids. CDR1 is SGHAT and CDR2 is FQDESV in the germline V gene (reference sequence). The CDR3 protein is CASSPTVSWSPLHF. The CDR3 DNA reads TGTGCCAGCAGCCCCACGGTTTCTTGGTCACCCCTCCACTTT.

The chain's CDR3 is CASSQEVGTGRNEQFF. CDR3 DNA: TGTGCCAGCAGCCAAGAGGTAGGGACAGGGCGAAATGAGCAGTTCTTC. The V call is TRBV3-1 (or the pseudogene TRBV3-2), the J call TRBJ2-1; TRBD1 matches 9 bases. Germline CDR1 is LGHDT and CDR2 is YNNKEL (reference sequence). J lost 7 bases, V lost 0 bases, and 7 bases had no gene match. The CDR3 loop spans 16 amino acids.

V gene TRBV5-1 combines with J gene TRBJ2-7; 8 bases fit TRBD2. Germline V lookup: CDR1 SGHRS, CDR2 YFSETQ. J was trimmed by 3 bases and V by 0 bases; bases with no gene match: 5. The CDR3 consists of 15 residues. DNA for the CDR3: TGCGCCAGCAGCTTGGAAGGGACTAGGGGCTACGAGCAGTACTTC. Translating gives CASSLEGTRGYEQYF. Full variable domain (missing parts from reference TRBV5-1 and TRBJ2-7): KAGVTQTPRYLIKTRGQQVTLSCSPISGHRSVSWYQQTPGQGLQFLFEYFSETQRNKGNFPGRFSGRQFSNSRSEMNVSTLELGDSALYLCASSLEGTRGYEQYFGPGTRLTVT.

For the CDR3, the DNA is TGTGCCATCAGTGACAGGGGGACTAACTATGGCTACACCTTC. This gives the protein CAISDRGTNYGYTF. The chain employs TRBV10-3 and TRBJ1-2; 7 nucleotides match TRBD1. V was pared by 3 bases and J by 0 bases, with 1 base of the junction left unmatched. The CDR3 is 14 amino acids. Germline V gene sequence: CDR1 ENHRY, CDR2 SYGVKD.

The chain employs TRBV5-1 and TRBJ2-7, with D possibly matching TRBD2 (6 bases). This CDR3 is 14 amino acids long. V lost 5 bases and J lost 2, with 14 bases in between. Germline CDR1 and CDR2: SGHRS and YFSETQ. CDR3 sequence: CASRLREAAYEQYF. Written as DNA, the CDR3 is TGCGCCAGCAGATTGAGGGAGGCCGCCTACGAGCAGTACTTC.

The DNA for the CDR3 is TGTGCCTCCAGGAGTAGCGGGAGCACCGGGGAGCTGTTTTTT. Its translation is CASRSSGSTGELFF. The chain has TRBV6-5 and TRBJ2-2; 9 bases fit TRBD2. With 11 bases clipped from V and 4 bases from J, the junction kept 8 bases outside the gene matches. The germline CDR1 and CDR2 sequences are MNHEY and SVGAGI. This CDR3 is 14 amino acids long.

This clone was seen more than once but under ten times. The V and J genes are TRBV6-5 and TRBJ1-5; 11 bases align to TRBD1. The CDR3 spans 15 residues. The ends lost 6 bases at V and 5 bases at J; junction bases unmatched: 6. Germline V lookup: CDR1 MNHEY, CDR2 SVGAGI. CDR3 bases: TGTGCCAGCAGCCGGACAGGGGGCCAGGATCAGCCCCAGCATTTT. Protein sequence: CASSRTGGQDQPQHF.

This chain joins TRBV12-2 and TRBJ2-1; the D segment call TRBD2 is taken from the table without a DNA check. TRBV12-2 has pseudogene status. The CDR3 is 17 residues long. CDR3 sequence reads: CASRHLLAGGPYNEQFF. The CDR3, as DNA: TGTGCAAGTCGCCATCTACTAGCGGGGGGACCCTACAATGAGCAGTTCTTC.

This clone was picked up one time. In DNA form, the CDR3 reads TGTGCCAGCAGTTACCCCTGGGTAGGCGGGGCAAGAAGAGCCTACGAGCAGTACTTC. This encodes CASSYPWVGGARRAYEQYF. The chain is built from TRBV6-2 or TRBV6-3 and TRBJ2-7, with D possibly TRBD2 on 6 matching bases. V was trimmed by 2 bases and J by 2 bases, leaving 25 bases between them. Germline V lookup: CDR1 MNHEY, CDR2 SVGEGT. The CDR3 covers 19 residues.

The sample holds a few counts of this clone. V gene TRBV6-5 combines with J gene TRBJ1-4, with D perhaps matching TRBD1 (5 bases). V shed 6 bases and J shed 5 bases, with 16 bases lying between them. The germline CDR1 and CDR2 sequences are MNHEY and SVGAGI. The CDR3 sequence is 15 residues long. The DNA of the CDR3 is TGTGCCAGCAGGAAGGGCGCGGGACTAAATGAAAAACTGTTTTTT. It specifies CASRKGAGLNEKLFF.

The CDR3 reads CASSARQGGTDTQYF. CDR3 sequence (DNA): TGTGCCAGCAGCGCCCGACAGGGGGGCACAGATACGCAGTATTTT. This chain links TRBV2 with TRBJ2-3; TRBD1 matches at 9 bases. Germline V gene lookup returns CDR1 SNHLY and CDR2 FYNNEI. The CDR3 has 15 residues. With V trimmed by 6 bases and J by 1 base, 5 bases remained unmatched.

The V call is TRBV29-1, the J call TRBJ2-7; 14 bases align to TRBD2. Germline V lookup: CDR1 SQVTM, CDR2 ANQGSEA. V dropped 0 bases and J dropped 2; count of bases not matched to a gene: 12. CDR3 length equals 19 residues. This chain's CDR3 is CSVEDPEGLAGDATYEQYF. The DNA for the CDR3 is TGCAGCGTTGAAGACCCCGAGGGACTAGCGGGGGACGCCACCTACGAGCAGTACTTC.

Only a few counts were recorded for this clone. The rearrangement links TRBV2 to TRBJ2-5, with D possibly matching TRBD1 (6 bases). Deletions cut 8 bases from V and 2 bases from J, with 12 bases between. The CDR3 spans 13 residues. The germline V gene encodes CDR1 SNHLY and CDR2 FYNNEI. This chain's CDR3 is CASHLQGQETQYF. CDR3 nucleotides: TGTGCCAGCCACTTACAGGGTCAAGAGACCCAGTACTTC.

The chain has TRBV5-8 and TRBJ1-5, with 7 bases that match TRBD1. The trim removed 2 bases at V and 11 bases at J, leaving 4 bases unmatched. The CDR3 has 12 amino acids. The V gene's germline CDR1 is SGHTS and CDR2 YDEGEE. CDR3 sequence (DNA): TGTGCCAGCAGCTTCGACAGGGAGGCCCAGCATTTT. It yields the protein CASSFDREAQHF.

This rearrangement joins TRBV11-2 to TRBJ1-2, with D possibly matching TRBD1 (5 bases). Germline V gene data show CDR1 as SGHAT and CDR2 as FQNNGV. This CDR3 spans 12 amino acids. Trimming shortened V by 5 bases and J by 5 bases, and 9 bases separated the two germline ends. CDR3 amino acids: CASSTGFYGYTF. CDR3 sequence (DNA): TGTGCCAGCAGCACAGGTTTTTATGGCTACACCTTC.

This chain uses TRBV5-1 with TRBJ1-1, with a possible D match to TRBD1 (5 bases). Germline V gene sequence: CDR1 SGHRS, CDR2 YFSETQ. This CDR3 comprises 14 residues. V was trimmed by 3 bases and J by 1 base, leaving 10 bases between them. The CDR3 is CASSSQDKNTEAFF. As DNA, the CDR3 is TGCGCCAGCAGCTCCCAGGACAAGAACACTGAAGCTTTCTTT.

This clone was observed once. The chain employs TRBV6-5 and TRBJ1-5; 8 bases match TRBD1. With V trimmed by 4 bases and J by 4 bases, 9 bases remained unmatched. The CDR3 spans 16 residues. Germline V gives CDR1 MNHEY, CDR2 SVGAGI. The CDR3 reads CASSSATGVGNQPQHF. In DNA, the CDR3 is TGTGCCAGCAGTTCCGCGACAGGGGTGGGGAATCAGCCCCAGCATTTT.

This chain joins TRBV5-5 and TRBJ1-1; 8 positions match TRBD1. The CDR3 is made up of 16 amino acids. The V gene end was trimmed by 4 bases and the J gene end by 2 bases; junction bases not matched to a gene: 10. Germline V gene lookup returns CDR1 SGHKS and CDR2 YYEKEE (reference sequence). CDR3 residues: CASSPVAQGANTEAFF. The CDR3 coding sequence is TGTGCCAGCAGCCCTGTAGCCCAGGGGGCAAACACTGAAGCTTTCTTT.